This TCR beta chain was sequenced during a study of vaccination and CD4 T cells after COVID-19. Study at large: Post-vaccine specimens were obtained a median approximately 70 days after dose two (range 14 to 241). Overlapping peptides covering the spike proteins of SARS-CoV-2, HCoV-NL63, HCoV-OC43 and HCoV-229E were added to stimulate cells. A CEFX pool, an HIV-1 Nef pool, or else no peptide went into the control cultures. Study observations and caveats: The authors identified 304 of 307 vaccine-specific clones in convalescent patients as spike mono-reactive.

Oncomine TCR Beta short-read sequencing was applied to DNA from cultured CD4+ T cells. TCRdb fed the PCR reads into MiXCR, producing one record per CDR3 protein. The repertoire holds 7,000 or so distinct CDR3 sequences, with about a third as singletons. Specified treatment: approximately 11-day PBMC culture with coronavirus spike peptide pools or control peptides (ViraFEST assay). Researchers collected the unexposed donor's CD4+ T cells before the COVID-19 pandemic (2011-2018). This clonotype was seen more than once but under ten times. Its specificity is unknown. With 4 bases removed from V and 5 bases from J, the gap between germline ends came to 20 bases. Looked up from germline, CDR1 is ENHRY and CDR2 is SYGVKD. This CDR3 has 16 amino acids.

The receptor's source is a human donor in good health. The rearrangement links TRBV10-3 to TRBJ2-5; TRBD2 is a possible D gene (5 bases). What was sequenced was CD4+ T cells from blood, cultured in vitro. CDR3 sequence: CAISGGLNYGGETQYF. The CDR3 DNA reads TGTGCCATCAGTGGAGGGTTGAACTATGGTGGGGAGACCCAGTACTTC.